A single sample gave rise to the 15 T cell receptor beta chains below, sequenced in a study of blood T cells in healthy people across ages. A J-beta primer mix and a sample-barcoded 5' primer were used in a second PCR of roughly 6 to 11 cycles. MiXCR, run by TCRdb on the 5' RACE reads, gives a single entry per CDR3 protein. The sample consists of 600,000 to 1,000,000 distinct CDR3 sequences, 58% of them appearing once. Sequencing used blood. Source of these receptors: a man under 40 in good health.

This clonotype was seen a handful of times. CDR3 protein: CASSYTSANYEQYF. For the CDR3, the DNA is TGTGCCAGCAGTTACACGTCAGCGAACTACGAGCAGTACTTC. The V call is TRBV6-2 or TRBV6-3, the J call TRBJ2-4; D gene unclear. The DNA end favors TRBJ2-7, so the J call may be wrong. Germline V gene sequence: CDR1 MNHEY, CDR2 SVGEGT. The CDR3 consists of 14 residues.

This clonotype occurred a few times. J is TRBJ2-7 and V is TRBV4-2, with TRBD1 matching 9 bases. This CDR3 has 16 amino acids. Germline V gene sequence: CDR1 LGHNA, CDR2 YNFKEQ. V shed 5 bases and J 2 bases; nucleotides not matched to a gene: 10. The CDR3 region is CASSSGPGTGTYEQYF. The CDR3 DNA is TGTGCCAGCAGCTCAGGGCCCGGGACAGGGACCTACGAGCAGTACTTC.

This clonotype was detected only a few times. The rearrangement uses TRBV30 and TRBJ1-2; TRBD1 might be the D (5 bases). The CDR3 consists of 11 residues. V was shortened by 5 bases and J by 4 bases, with 8 bases between the two germline ends. The germline V gene encodes CDR1 GTSNPN and CDR2 SVGIG (reference sequence). The CDR3 nucleotides read TGTGCCTGGTACGGGGGCTATGGCTACACCTTC. Encoded protein: CAWYGGYGYTF. The entire variable domain, with the rest obtained from reference TRBV30 and TRBJ1-2, is as follows: SQTIHQWPATLVQPVGSPLSLECTVEGTSNPNLYWYRQAAGRGLQLLFYSVGIGQISSEVPQNLSASRPQDRQFILSSKKLLLSDSGFYLCAWYGGYGYTFGSGTRLTVV.

The chain recombines TRBV4-3 with TRBJ1-6; no clear D. The germline V and J ends were trimmed by 0 bases and 9 bases, with 6 bases remaining between them. Germline V gene data show CDR1 as LGHNA and CDR2 as YSLEER. The CDR3 extends over 13 amino acids. The CDR3 coding sequence is TGCGCCAGCAGCCAAGACGGTGGTTCACCCCTCCACTTT. This gives the protein CASSQDGGSPLHF.

The chain combines TRBV18 with TRBJ2-5; 8 nucleotides match TRBD2. Germline CDR1 is KGHSH and CDR2 is LQKENI. This CDR3 is built from 15 residues. With 3 bases clipped from V and 3 bases from J, the junction kept 6 bases outside the gene matches. CDR3 protein: CASSPREGLEETQYF. The CDR3 coding sequence is TGTGCCAGCTCACCTCGGGAGGGACTAGAAGAGACCCAGTACTTC.

V and J are TRBV6-6 and TRBJ2-7; no clear D. Germline V gene lookup returns CDR1 MNHNY and CDR2 SVGAGI (reference sequence). The CDR3 runs to 14 residues. Trimming pared 5 bases from V and 5 bases from J, leaving 16 bases between. The CDR3 nucleotides are TGTGCCAGCAGTCCCCCCGGCGTGCGCCACGAGCAGTACTTC. Translated, it gives CASSPPGVRHEQYF.

J is TRBJ2-7 and V is TRBV20-1; D is possibly TRBD1 (6 bases). The CDR3 spans 14 residues. V gave up 0 bases and J gave up 4 bases, with 13 bases separating them. Looked up from germline, CDR1 is DFQATT and CDR2 is SNEGSKA (reference sequence). The CDR3 nucleotides read TGCAGTGCTAGAGATCGACAGGAGCTATACGAGCAGTACTTC. Translated: CSARDRQELYEQYF.

This rearrangement joins TRBV4-1 to TRBJ2-7; D tentatively fits TRBD1 or TRBD2 (5 bases each). The CDR3 has 15 residues. CDR1 and CDR2 from the germline V gene are MGHRA and YSYEKL. With 5 bases removed from V and 2 bases from J, the gap between germline ends came to 16 bases. The CDR3 nucleotides are TGCGCCAGCAGCGCCCGGGACGCCTCTCCCTACGAGCAGTACTTC. Its protein product is CASSARDASPYEQYF.

This clonotype was picked up a small number of times. The CDR3 DNA is TGTGCCAGCAGCTTGGGTAGGGCCTATGGCTACACCTTC. Encoded protein: CASSLGRAYGYTF. The genes are TRBV7-2 and TRBJ1-2; D is unresolved. The CDR3 covers 13 residues. Trimming cost V 3 bases and J 4 bases, with 9 bases left between them. The germline gives CDR1 SGHTA, CDR2 FQGNSA.

The CDR3 DNA sequence: TGCGCCAGCGGGGGACTCGGGTCTCCCGAAGCTTTCTTT. This sequence encodes CASGGLGSPEAFF. The chain joins TRBV5-1 to TRBJ1-1; tentative D call: TRBD1 (5 bases). V lost 7 bases to trimming and J lost 8 bases, with 18 bases between them. Germline V gene sequence: CDR1 SGHRS, CDR2 YFSETQ. The length of the CDR3 is 13 residues.

J is TRBJ1-1 and V is TRBV6-5; the match to TRBD1 covers 7 bases. Germline V gene lookup returns CDR1 MNHEY and CDR2 SVGAGI. The junction had 4 bases not matched to a gene; V was cut back by 2 bases and J by 7 bases. The CDR3 runs to 13 residues. The CDR3 nucleotides read TGTGCCAGCAGTTACAGGGGGCGAGGTGAAGCTTTCTTT. Amino acid sequence: CASSYRGRGEAFF.

This clonotype was counted a few times. The J gene is TRBJ1-1, the V gene TRBV29-1; D unclear. Between the trimmed V and J ends, which lost 7 bases and 5 bases, there was a span of 11 bases. The CDR3 runs to 11 residues. CDR1 is SQVTM, CDR2 ANQGSEA, per germline. CDR3 nucleotide sequence: TGCAGCGCCGGCCGGGCAACTGAAGCTTTCTTT. Protein: CSAGRATEAFF.

This clonotype showed up just a few times. The V call is TRBV11-2, the J call TRBJ2-5; 13 bases agree with TRBD2. Trimming cost V 0 bases and J 6 bases; bases outside gene matches: 10. The germline V gene has CDR1 SGHAT and CDR2 FQNNGV. The CDR3 covers 18 residues. CDR3 nucleotide sequence: TGTGCCAGCAGCTTAGACTGGGGACTAGCGGGGATGGGAAAGACCCAGTACTTC. Translated: CASSLDWGLAGMGKTQYF.

V usage is TRBV12-3 or TRBV12-4 and J usage is TRBJ1-2, with D possibly being TRBD1 (5 bases). Trimming removed 2 bases at V and 0 bases at J, with 10 bases between. The CDR3 runs 15 residues. CDR3 nucleotide sequence: TGTGCCAGCAGTTTATCGGGGGTAGCTAACTATGGCTACACCTTC. Its translation is CASSLSGVANYGYTF.

The chain is built from TRBV5-1 and TRBJ1-2; 7 bases match TRBD1. Germline trimming cut 2 bases from V and 3 bases from J; bases unmatched to any gene: 7. CDR3 length: 15 residues. The V gene's germline CDR1 is SGHRS and CDR2 YFSETQ. The CDR3 loop is CASSFPEGADYGYTF. Here the CDR3 DNA reads TGCGCCAGCAGCTTTCCGGAGGGGGCGGACTATGGCTACACCTTC.